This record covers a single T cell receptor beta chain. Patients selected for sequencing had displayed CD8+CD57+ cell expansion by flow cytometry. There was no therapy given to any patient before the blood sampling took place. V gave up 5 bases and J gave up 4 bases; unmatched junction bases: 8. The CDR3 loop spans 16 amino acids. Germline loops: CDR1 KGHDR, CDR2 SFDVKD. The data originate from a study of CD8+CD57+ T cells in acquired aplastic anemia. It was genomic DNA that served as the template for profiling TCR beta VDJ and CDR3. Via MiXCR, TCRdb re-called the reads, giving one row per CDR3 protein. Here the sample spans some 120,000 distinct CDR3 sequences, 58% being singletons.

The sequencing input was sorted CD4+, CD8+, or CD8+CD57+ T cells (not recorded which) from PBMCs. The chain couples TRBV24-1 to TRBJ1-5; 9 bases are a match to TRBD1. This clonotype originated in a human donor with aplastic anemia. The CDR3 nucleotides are TGTGCCACCAGTGGGGGACAGGGCCGCCTTAATCAGCCCCAGCATTTT. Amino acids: CATSGGQGRLNQPQHF.